These 15 T cell receptor beta chains originate from one sample sequenced in a study of blood T cell repertoires in COVID-19. Produced via immunoSEQ multiplex PCR; TCRdb's table is partial and in-frame only. Of 200,000 to 250,000 clones in the sample, 65% to 90% were seen once. Sample: PBMCs or T cells enriched from blood (not recorded which). These receptors all come from a man aged 35 to 55 who had recovered from COVID-19.

The genes are TRBV4-2 and TRBJ2-5; the D is unclear. The CDR3 has 13 amino acids. Germline CDR1 and CDR2: LGHNA and YNFKEQ. V lost 2 bases to trimming and J lost 5 bases, with 9 bases between them. CDR3: CASSQPPGETQYF. CDR3 DNA sequence: TGTGCCAGCAGCCAACCTCCCGGGGAGACCCAGTACTTC.

V gene TRBV29-1 combines with J gene TRBJ1-1, with D unclear. Germline V gives CDR1 SQVTM, CDR2 ANQGSEA. Trimming removed 4 bases at V and 3 bases at J, with 18 bases between. The length of the CDR3 is 15 residues. The CDR3 loop is CSVGSGWAGDTEAFF. As DNA, the CDR3 is TGCAGCGTTGGCTCCGGGTGGGCCGGGGACACTGAAGCTTTCTTT.

V and J are TRBV16 and TRBJ1-5; D is uncertain. Germline V gene sequence: CDR1 KGHSY, CDR2 FQNENV. V was shortened by 2 bases and J by 5 bases, with 7 bases between the two germline ends. This CDR3 region has 13 residues. CDR3 DNA: TGTGCCAGCAGCCAAAAGAGCGATCAGCCCCAGCATTTT. This encodes CASSQKSDQPQHF.

V gene TRBV5-1 combines with J gene TRBJ1-1; TRBD1 matches 7 bases. This CDR3 comprises 12 residues. Germline loops: CDR1 SGHRS, CDR2 YFSETQ. Unmatched junction bases numbered 5, after V lost 4 bases and J lost 8 bases. CDR3: CASSERTGEAFF. In DNA, the CDR3 is TGCGCCAGCAGCGAAAGGACAGGAGAAGCTTTCTTT. Filled out from reference TRBV5-1 and TRBJ1-1, the complete variable domain reads KAGVTQTPRYLIKTRGQQVTLSCSPISGHRSVSWYQQTPGQGLQFLFEYFSETQRNKGNFPGRFSGRQFSNSRSEMNVSTLELGDSALYLCASSERTGEAFFGQGTRLTVV.

The chain combines TRBV11-2 with TRBJ2-1; D is possibly TRBD2 (6 bases). CDR1 and CDR2 from the germline V gene are SGHAT and FQNNGV. The germline V and J ends were trimmed by 1 base and 9 bases, with 10 bases remaining between them. The CDR3 totals 13 residues. The CDR3 spells CASSLGYSGEQFF. CDR3 bases: TGTGCCAGCAGCTTAGGGTATAGCGGTGAGCAGTTCTTC.

The chain combines TRBV25-1 with TRBJ2-5, with 9 bases lining up with TRBD2. Germline values: CDR1 MGHDK, CDR2 SYGVNS. This CDR3 region has 14 residues. Germline trimming cut 5 bases from V and 5 bases from J; bases unmatched to any gene: 6. The CDR3, as DNA: TGTGCCAGCAGTTACCGACTAGCGGATGAGACCCAGTACTTC. Translation gives CASSYRLADETQYF.

The chain combines TRBV7-9 with TRBJ2-5, with a weak D call TRBD1 (5 bases). V was pared by 3 bases and J by 5 bases, with 10 bases between. The CDR3 runs 13 residues. Germline assignment: CDR1 SEHNR and CDR2 FQNEAQ (reference sequence). CDR3 bases: TGTGCCAGCAGCTTGACAGCCTCTGAGACCCAGTACTTC. Translating gives CASSLTASETQYF.

The rearrangement links TRBV6-2 or TRBV6-3 to TRBJ1-5; a possible D gene is TRBD1 (6 bases). Germline CDR1 is MNHEY and CDR2 is SVGEGT. Trimming shortened V by 0 bases and J by 6 bases, and 18 bases separated the two germline ends. This CDR3 contains 17 residues. Written as DNA, the CDR3 is TGTGCCAGCAGTTACTCGATTTACAGGGAGCCGCGTCAGCCCCAGCATTTT. Its protein product is CASSYSIYREPRQPQHF.

This clone has just a few counts. V usage is TRBV4-3 and J usage is TRBJ1-1, with D uncertain. CDR3 length: 14 amino acids. The V and J ends lost 1 base and 4 bases respectively, with 10 bases between them. CDR1 and CDR2 from the germline V gene are LGHNA and YSLEER. CDR3 loop: CASSQGAGTTEAFF. The CDR3 DNA is TGCGCCAGCAGCCAAGGGGCGGGAACCACTGAAGCTTTCTTT.

V is TRBV18 and J is TRBJ1-3; 12 nucleotides line up with TRBD1. With 4 bases clipped from V and 7 bases from J, the junction kept 11 bases outside the gene matches. CDR1 is KGHSH and CDR2 is LQKENI in the germline V gene. The CDR3 extends over 17 amino acids. The CDR3 coding sequence is TGTGCCAGCTCACTCGGGACAGGGGGCGCGACGGCCAACACCATATATTTT. It translates to CASSLGTGGATANTIYF.

This clone has only one observation. The V and J genes are TRBV5-1 and TRBJ1-3; possible D gene TRBD1, 5 bases. Per the germline V gene, CDR1 is SGHRS and CDR2 is YFSETQ. This CDR3 spans 15 amino acids. Trimming stripped 5 bases from V and 8 bases from J, with 20 bases between. The CDR3 coding sequence is TGCGCCAGCAGGCGACAGCTCTCACTTGGGGACACCATATATTTT. This codes for CASRRQLSLGDTIYF.

This rearrangement joins TRBV4-1 to TRBJ2-3, with TRBD2 identical over 8 bases. Unmatched junction bases numbered 9, after V lost 5 bases and J lost 2 bases. This CDR3 has 16 residues. Germline lookup yields CDR1 MGHRA and CDR2 YSYEKL. CDR3 residues: CASSELPGGDTDTQYF. DNA of the CDR3: TGCGCCAGCAGCGAATTACCGGGAGGGGACACAGATACGCAGTATTTT.

The chain couples TRBV6-5 to TRBJ2-5; 7 bases fit TRBD1. Germline CDR1 is MNHEY and CDR2 is SVGAGI. The CDR3 covers 13 residues. With 6 bases clipped from V and 5 bases from J, the junction kept 6 bases outside the gene matches. CDR3 amino acids: CASRTGFVETQYF. The CDR3 coding sequence is TGTGCCAGCAGGACAGGGTTTGTGGAGACCCAGTACTTC.

This rearrangement joins TRBV7-2 to TRBJ2-3; 10 nucleotides align to TRBD2. The germline V gene encodes CDR1 SGHTA and CDR2 FQGNSA. The CDR3 loop spans 15 amino acids. V was clipped by 5 bases and J by 8 bases; unmatched bases: 10. In DNA, the CDR3 is TGTGCCAGCAGCATTACTAGCGGGGCCCAGGGTACGCAGTATTTT. It is translated as CASSITSGAQGTQYF.

This sequence joins TRBV5-1 and TRBJ2-7, with D possibly being TRBD2 (5 bases). Trimming took 4 bases from V and 6 from J, leaving 17 bases between them. The germline gives CDR1 SGHRS, CDR2 YFSETQ. The CDR3 runs to 14 residues. As DNA, the CDR3 is TGCGCCAGCAGCGCGTATAGGGAGTCGGGCGAGCAGTACTTC. This gives the protein CASSAYRESGEQYF.